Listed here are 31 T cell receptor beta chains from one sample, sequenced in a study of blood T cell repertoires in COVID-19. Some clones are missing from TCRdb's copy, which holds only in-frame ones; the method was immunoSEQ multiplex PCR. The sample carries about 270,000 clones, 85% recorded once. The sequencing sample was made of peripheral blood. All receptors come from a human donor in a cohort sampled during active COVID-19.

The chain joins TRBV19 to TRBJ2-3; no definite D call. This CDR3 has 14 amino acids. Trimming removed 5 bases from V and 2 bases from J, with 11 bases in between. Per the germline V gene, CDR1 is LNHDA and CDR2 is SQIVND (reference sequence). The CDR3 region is CASSRGTVTDTQYF. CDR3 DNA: TGTGCCAGTAGTCGCGGTACCGTCACAGATACGCAGTATTTT.

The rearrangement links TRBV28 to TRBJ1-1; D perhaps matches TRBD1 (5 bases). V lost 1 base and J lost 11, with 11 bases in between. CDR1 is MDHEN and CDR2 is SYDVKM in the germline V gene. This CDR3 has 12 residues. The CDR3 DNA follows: TGTGCCAGCAGTTTATTGCAGGGTTCGGCTTTCTTT. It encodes CASSLLQGSAFF.

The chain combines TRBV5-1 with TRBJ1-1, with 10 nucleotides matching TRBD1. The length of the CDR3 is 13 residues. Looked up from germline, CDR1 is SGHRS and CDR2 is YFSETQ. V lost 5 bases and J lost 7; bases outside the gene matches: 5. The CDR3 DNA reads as TGCGCCAGCAGGTCGGACAGGGGGAATGAAGCTTTCTTT. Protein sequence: CASRSDRGNEAFF.

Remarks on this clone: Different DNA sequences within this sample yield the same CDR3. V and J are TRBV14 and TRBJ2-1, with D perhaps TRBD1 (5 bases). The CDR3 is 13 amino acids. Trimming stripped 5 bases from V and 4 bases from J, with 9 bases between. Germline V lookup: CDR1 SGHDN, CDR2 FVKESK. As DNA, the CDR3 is TGTGCCAGCAGCACCCAGGGATACAATGAGCAGTTCTTC. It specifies CASSTQGYNEQFF.

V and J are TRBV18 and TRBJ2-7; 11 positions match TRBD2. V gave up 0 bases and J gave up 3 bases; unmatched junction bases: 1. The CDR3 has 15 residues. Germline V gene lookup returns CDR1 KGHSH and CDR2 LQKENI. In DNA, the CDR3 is TGTGCCAGCTCACCACCGGGACTAGCGGACTACGAGCAGTACTTC. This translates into CASSPPGLADYEQYF. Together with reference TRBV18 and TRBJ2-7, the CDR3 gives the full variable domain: NAGVMQNPRHLVRRRGQEARLRCSPMKGHSHVYWYRQLPEEGLKFMVYLQKENIIDESGMPKERFSAEFPKEGPSILRIQQVVRGDSAAYFCASSPPGLADYEQYFGPGTRLTVT.

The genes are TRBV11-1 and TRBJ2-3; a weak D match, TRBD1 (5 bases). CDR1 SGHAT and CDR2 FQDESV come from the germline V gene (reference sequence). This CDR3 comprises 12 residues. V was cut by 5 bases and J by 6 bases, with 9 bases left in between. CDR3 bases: TGTGCCAGCAGCACGACAGTTGATACGCAGTATTTT. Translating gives CASSTTVDTQYF. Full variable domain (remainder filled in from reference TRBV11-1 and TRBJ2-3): EAEVAQSPRYKITEKSQAVAFWCDPISGHATLYWYRQILGQGPELLVQFQDESVVDDSQLPKDRFSAERLKGVDSTLKIQPAELGDSAMYLCASSTTVDTQYFGPGTRLTVL.

The CDR3 DNA is TGTGCCAGCAGTCGGACAGGGATCACCGGGGAGCTGTTTTTT. Protein sequence: CASSRTGITGELFF. This chain connects TRBV6-5 to TRBJ2-2; 8 bases fit TRBD1. J gave up 4 bases and V 5 bases, and 3 bases lay outside the gene matches. The CDR3 totals 14 residues. Germline CDR1 is MNHEY and CDR2 is SVGAGI.

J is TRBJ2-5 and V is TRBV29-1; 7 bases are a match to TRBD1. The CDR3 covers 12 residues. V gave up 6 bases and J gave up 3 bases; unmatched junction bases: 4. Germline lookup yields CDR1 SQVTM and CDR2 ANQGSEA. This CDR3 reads CSVLGQEETQYF. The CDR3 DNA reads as TGCAGCGTATTAGGACAGGAAGAGACCCAGTACTTC.

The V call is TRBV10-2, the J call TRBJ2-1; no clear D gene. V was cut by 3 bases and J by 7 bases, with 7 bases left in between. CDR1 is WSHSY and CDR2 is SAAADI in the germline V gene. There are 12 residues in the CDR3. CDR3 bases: TGCGCCAGCAGTGATATAGCAAATGAGCAGTTCTTC. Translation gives CASSDIANEQFF.

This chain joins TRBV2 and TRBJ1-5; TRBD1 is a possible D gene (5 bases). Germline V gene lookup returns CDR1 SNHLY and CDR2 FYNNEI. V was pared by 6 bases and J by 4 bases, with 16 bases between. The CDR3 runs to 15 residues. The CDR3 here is CASRSPFGGNQPQHF. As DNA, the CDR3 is TGTGCCAGCAGGTCCCCATTCGGGGGAAATCAGCCCCAGCATTTT. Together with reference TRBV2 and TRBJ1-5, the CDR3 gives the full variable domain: EPEVTQTPSHQVTQMGQEVILRCVPISNHLYFYWYRQILGQKVEFLVSFYNNEISEKSEIFDDQFSVERPDGSNFTLKIRSTKLEDSAMYFCASRSPFGGNQPQHFGDGTRLSIL.

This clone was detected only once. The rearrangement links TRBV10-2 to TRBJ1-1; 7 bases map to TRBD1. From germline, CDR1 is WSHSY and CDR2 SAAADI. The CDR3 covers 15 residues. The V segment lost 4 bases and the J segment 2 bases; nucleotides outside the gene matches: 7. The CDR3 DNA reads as TGCGCCAGCAGTGGGAGGGACAGCCTAAACACTGAAGCTTTCTTT. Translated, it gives CASSGRDSLNTEAFF.

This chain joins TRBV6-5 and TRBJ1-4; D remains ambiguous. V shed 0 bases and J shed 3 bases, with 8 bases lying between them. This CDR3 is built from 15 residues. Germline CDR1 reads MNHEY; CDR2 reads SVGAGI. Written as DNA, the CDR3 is TGTGCCAGCAGTTACTCGGGCGTTCCTAATGAAAAACTGTTTTTT. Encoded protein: CASSYSGVPNEKLFF.

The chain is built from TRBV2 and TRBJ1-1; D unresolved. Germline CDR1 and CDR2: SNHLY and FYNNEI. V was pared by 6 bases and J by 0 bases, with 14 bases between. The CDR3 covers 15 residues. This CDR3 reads CASSVERTLNTEAFF. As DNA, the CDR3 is TGTGCCAGCAGCGTTGAGCGAACCTTGAACACTGAAGCTTTCTTT.

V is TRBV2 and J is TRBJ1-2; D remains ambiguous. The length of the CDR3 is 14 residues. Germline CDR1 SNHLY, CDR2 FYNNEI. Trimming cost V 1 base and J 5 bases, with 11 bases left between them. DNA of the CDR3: TGTGCCAGCAGTGAAGATCGACAAAGTTATGGCTACACCTTC. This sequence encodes CASSEDRQSYGYTF.

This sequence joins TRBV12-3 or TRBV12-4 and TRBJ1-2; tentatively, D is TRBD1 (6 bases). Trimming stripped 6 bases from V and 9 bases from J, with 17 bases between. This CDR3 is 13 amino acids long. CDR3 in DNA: TGTGCCAGCAGCCAACAGGGCAGTGTGAGCTACACCTTC. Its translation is CASSQQGSVSYTF.

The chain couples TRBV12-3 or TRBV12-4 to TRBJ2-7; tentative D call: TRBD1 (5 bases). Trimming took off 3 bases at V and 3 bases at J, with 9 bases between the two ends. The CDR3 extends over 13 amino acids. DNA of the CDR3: TGTGCCAGCAGTTTCTCAGGGAACTACGAGCAGTACTTC. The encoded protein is CASSFSGNYEQYF.

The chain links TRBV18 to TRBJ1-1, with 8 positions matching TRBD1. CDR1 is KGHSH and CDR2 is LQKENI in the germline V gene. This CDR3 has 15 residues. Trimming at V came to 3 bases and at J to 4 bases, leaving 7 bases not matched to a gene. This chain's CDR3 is CASSPGIRGPTEAFF. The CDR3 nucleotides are TGTGCCAGCTCACCCGGGATCAGGGGGCCCACTGAAGCTTTCTTT.

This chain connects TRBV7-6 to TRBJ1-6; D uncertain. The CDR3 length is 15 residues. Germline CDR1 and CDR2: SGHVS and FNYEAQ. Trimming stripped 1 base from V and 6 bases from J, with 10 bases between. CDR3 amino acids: CASSLERSPNSPLHF. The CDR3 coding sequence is TGTGCCAGCAGCTTAGAACGGAGTCCTAATTCACCCCTCCACTTT.

The DNA of the CDR3 is TGTGCCAGCAGTCAACAAGCGGGAGGATGGTACGAGCAGTACTTC. Its protein is CASSQQAGGWYEQYF. This chain joins TRBV7-2 and TRBJ2-7; 9 bases are shared with TRBD2. V shed 6 bases, J shed 4 bases, and the junction held 10 bases outside the gene matches. The CDR3 totals 15 residues. Germline assignment: CDR1 SGHTA and CDR2 FQGNSA.

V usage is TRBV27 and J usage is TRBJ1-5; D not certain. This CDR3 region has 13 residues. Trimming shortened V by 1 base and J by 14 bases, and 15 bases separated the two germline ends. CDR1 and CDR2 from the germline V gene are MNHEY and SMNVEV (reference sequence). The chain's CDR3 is CASSLFGTEAEHF. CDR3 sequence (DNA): TGTGCCAGCAGTTTATTTGGCACGGAGGCCGAGCATTTT.

The CDR3 reads CSVQTGLEGNSPLHF. The DNA of the CDR3 is TGCAGCGTCCAAACAGGGTTAGAGGGAAATTCACCCCTCCACTTT. The V gene is TRBV29-1, the J gene TRBJ1-6; TRBD1 is a possible D gene (6 bases). The CDR3 totals 15 residues. Trimming shortened V by 6 bases and J by 7 bases, and 19 bases separated the two germline ends. Germline loops: CDR1 SQVTM, CDR2 ANQGSEA.

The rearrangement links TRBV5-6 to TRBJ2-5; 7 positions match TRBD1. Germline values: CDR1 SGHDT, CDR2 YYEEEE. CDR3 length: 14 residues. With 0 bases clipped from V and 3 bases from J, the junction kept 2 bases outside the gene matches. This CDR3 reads CASSLAGTEETQYF. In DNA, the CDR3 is TGTGCCAGCAGCTTGGCCGGGACAGAAGAGACCCAGTACTTC. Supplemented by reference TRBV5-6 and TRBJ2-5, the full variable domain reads DAGVTQSPTHLIKTRGQQVTLRCSPKSGHDTVSWYQQALGQGPQFIFQYYEEEERQRGNFPDRFSGHQFPNYSSELNVNALLLGDSALYLCASSLAGTEETQYFGPGTRLLVL.

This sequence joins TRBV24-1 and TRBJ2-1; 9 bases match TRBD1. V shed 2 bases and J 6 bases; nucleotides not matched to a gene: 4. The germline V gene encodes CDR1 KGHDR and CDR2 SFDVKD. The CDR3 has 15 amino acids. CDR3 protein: CATSDSGQGRNEQFF. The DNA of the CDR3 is TGTGCCACCAGTGATTCGGGACAGGGTCGCAATGAGCAGTTCTTC.

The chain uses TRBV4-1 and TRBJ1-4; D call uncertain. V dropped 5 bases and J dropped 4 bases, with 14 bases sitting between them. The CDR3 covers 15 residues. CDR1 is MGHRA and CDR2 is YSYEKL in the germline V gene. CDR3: CASSAPDGNNEKLFF. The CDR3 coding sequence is TGCGCCAGCAGCGCCCCGGACGGGAATAATGAAAAACTGTTTTTT.

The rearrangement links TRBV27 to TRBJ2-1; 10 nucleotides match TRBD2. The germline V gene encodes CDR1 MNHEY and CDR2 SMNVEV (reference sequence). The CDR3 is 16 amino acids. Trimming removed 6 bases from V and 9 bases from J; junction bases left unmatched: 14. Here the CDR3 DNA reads TGTGCCAGCAGCCGACCAAGCGGGAGGGCGGGGGGTGAGCAGTTCTTC. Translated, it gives CASSRPSGRAGGEQFF.

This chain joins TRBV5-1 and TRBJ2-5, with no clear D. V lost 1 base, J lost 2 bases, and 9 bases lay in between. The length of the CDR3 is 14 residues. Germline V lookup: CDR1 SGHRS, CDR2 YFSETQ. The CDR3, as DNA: TGCGCCAGCAGCTTGTCGCGGCTACAAGAGACCCAGTACTTC. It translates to CASSLSRLQETQYF.

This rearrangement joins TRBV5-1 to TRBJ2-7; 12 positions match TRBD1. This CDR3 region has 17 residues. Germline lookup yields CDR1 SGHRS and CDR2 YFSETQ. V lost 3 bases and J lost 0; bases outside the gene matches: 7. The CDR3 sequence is CASSSGQGARSSYEQYF. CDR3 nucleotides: TGCGCCAGCAGCTCGGGACAGGGGGCTAGGAGCTCCTACGAGCAGTACTTC.

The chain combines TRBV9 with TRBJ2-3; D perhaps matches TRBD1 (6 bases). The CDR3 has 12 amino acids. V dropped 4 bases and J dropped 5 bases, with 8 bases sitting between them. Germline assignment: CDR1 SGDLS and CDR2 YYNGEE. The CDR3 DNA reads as TGTGCCAGCAGCATACAGGGAGATACGCAGTATTTT. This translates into CASSIQGDTQYF.

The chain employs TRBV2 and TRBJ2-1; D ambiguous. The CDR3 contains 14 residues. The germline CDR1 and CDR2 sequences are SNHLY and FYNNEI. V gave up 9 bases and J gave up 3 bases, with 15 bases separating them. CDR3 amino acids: CASGTQRGYNEQFF. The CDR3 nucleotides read TGTGCCAGTGGTACCCAACGCGGCTACAATGAGCAGTTCTTC.

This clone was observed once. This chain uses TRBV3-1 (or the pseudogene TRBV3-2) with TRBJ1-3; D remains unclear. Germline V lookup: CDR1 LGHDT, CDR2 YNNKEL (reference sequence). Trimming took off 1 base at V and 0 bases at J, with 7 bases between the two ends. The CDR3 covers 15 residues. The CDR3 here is CASSQAGSSGNTIYF. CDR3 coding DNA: TGTGCCAGCAGCCAAGCCGGGAGCTCTGGAAACACCATATATTTT.

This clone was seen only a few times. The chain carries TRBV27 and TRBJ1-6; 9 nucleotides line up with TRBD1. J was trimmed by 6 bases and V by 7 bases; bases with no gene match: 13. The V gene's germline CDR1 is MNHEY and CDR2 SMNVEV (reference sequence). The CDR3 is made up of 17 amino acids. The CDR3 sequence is CASTTRDRVFGNSPLHF. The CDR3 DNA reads TGTGCCAGCACCACCCGGGACAGGGTCTTTGGTAATTCACCCCTCCACTTT.